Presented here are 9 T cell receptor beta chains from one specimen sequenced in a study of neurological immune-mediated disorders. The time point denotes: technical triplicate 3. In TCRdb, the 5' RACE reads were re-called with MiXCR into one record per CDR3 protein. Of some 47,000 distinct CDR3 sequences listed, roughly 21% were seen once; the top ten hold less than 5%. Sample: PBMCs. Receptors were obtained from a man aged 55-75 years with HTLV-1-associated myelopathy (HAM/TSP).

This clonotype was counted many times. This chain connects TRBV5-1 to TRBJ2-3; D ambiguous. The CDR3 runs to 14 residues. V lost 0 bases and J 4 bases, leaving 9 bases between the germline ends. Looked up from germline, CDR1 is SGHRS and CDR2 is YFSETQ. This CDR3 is CASSLAQQADTQYF. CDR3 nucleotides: TGCGCCAGCAGCTTGGCCCAGCAGGCAGATACGCAGTATTTT. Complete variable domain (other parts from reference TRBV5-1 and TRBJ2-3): KAGVTQTPRYLIKTRGQQVTLSCSPISGHRSVSWYQQTPGQGLQFLFEYFSETQRNKGNFPGRFSGRQFSNSRSEMNVSTLELGDSALYLCASSLAQQADTQYFGPGTRLTVL.

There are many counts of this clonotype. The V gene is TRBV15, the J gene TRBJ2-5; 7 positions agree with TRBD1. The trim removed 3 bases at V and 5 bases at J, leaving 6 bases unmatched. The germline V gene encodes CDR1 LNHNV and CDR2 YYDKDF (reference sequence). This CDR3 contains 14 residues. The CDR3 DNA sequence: TGTGCCACCAGCAGCTCCGGGACAGTTGAGACCCAGTACTTC. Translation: CATSSSGTVETQYF.

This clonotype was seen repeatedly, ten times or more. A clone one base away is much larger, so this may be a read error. The CDR3 DNA sequence: TGTGCCAACACCCCCGGGACAGGGGGCGATGGGGCCAACGTCCTGACTTTC. Amino acids: CANTPGTGGDGANVLTF. The chain carries TRBV3-1 and TRBJ2-6, with 12 bases lining up with TRBD1. Unmatched junction bases numbered 10, after V lost 10 bases and J lost 3 bases. The CDR3 loop spans 17 amino acids. CDR1 and CDR2 from the germline V gene are LGHDT and YNNKEL (reference sequence).

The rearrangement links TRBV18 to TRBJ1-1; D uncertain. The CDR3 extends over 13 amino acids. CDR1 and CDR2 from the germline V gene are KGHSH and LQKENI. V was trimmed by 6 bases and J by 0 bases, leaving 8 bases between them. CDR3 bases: TGTGCCAGCTCGGGAGGGTTGAACACTGAAGCTTTCTTT. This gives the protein CASSGGLNTEAFF.

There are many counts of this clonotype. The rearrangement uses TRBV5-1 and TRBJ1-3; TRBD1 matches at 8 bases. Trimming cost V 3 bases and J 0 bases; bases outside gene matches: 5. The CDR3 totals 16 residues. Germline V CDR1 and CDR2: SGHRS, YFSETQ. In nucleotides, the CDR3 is TGCGCCAGCAGCTCCGGACAGGGAAGCTCTGGAAACACCATATATTTT. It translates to CASSSGQGSSGNTIYF.

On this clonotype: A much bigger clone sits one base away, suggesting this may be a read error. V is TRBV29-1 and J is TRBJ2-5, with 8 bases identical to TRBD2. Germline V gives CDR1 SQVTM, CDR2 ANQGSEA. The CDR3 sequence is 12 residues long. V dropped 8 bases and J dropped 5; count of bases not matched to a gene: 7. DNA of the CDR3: TGCAGCATTAGCGGGACGCTGGAGACCCAGTACTTC. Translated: CSISGTLETQYF.

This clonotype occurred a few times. CDR3 residues: CATSGGRDRVFSTDTQYF. Here the CDR3 DNA reads TGTGCCACCAGTGGCGGACGGGACAGAGTCTTTAGCACAGATACGCAGTATTTT. V and J are TRBV24-1 and TRBJ2-3; 7 positions agree with TRBD1. V lost 5 bases and J lost 0; bases outside the gene matches: 13. The CDR3 is made up of 18 amino acids. Germline CDR1 KGHDR, CDR2 SFDVKD.

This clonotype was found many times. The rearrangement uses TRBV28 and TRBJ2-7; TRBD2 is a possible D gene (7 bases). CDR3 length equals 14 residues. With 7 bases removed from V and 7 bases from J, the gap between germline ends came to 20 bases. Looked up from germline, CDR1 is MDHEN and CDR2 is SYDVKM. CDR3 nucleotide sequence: TGTGCCAGCACACGGGGGGACATCCCAAGTGAGCAGTACTTC. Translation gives CASTRGDIPSEQYF.

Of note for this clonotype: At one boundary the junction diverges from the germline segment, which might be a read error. CDR3 sequence reads: CASGGDRNYYEQFF. Here the CDR3 DNA reads TGTGCCAGTGGGGGTGACAGGAACTACTATGAGCAGTTCTTC. V and J are TRBV7-2 and TRBJ2-1; D possibly corresponds to TRBD1 (6 bases). Germline V CDR1 and CDR2: SGHTA, FQGNSA. This CDR3 is built from 14 residues. Filled out from reference TRBV7-2 and TRBJ2-1, the complete variable domain reads GAGVSQSPSNKVTEKGKDVELRCDPISGHTALYWYRQSLGQGLEFLIYFQGNSAPDKSGLPSDRFSAERTGGSVSTLTIQRTQQEDSAVYLCASGGDRNYYEQFFGPGTRLTVL.